This T cell receptor (beta chain) was recorded in a study of cytomegalovirus exposure and HLA in healthy donors. Overall study: For the approximately 400 genotyped donors, about 81% fell within the Caucasian-associated ancestry cluster. Study-level findings and limits: The study designated about 160 TCR beta chains cytomegalovirus-associated.

Germline V CDR1 and CDR2: SNHLY, FYNNEI. Trimming stripped 3 bases from V and 9 bases from J, with 13 bases between. CDR3 length: 13 amino acids. Note on this clone: Its antigen is as yet unknown.

PCR involved 60 Vbeta and 13 Jbeta primers. Assay: immunoSEQ multiplex PCR; the TCRdb copy retains only in-frame clones and omits some. The table has around 120,000 clones, over 65% seen once; the top ten hold 2.7%. This clonotype was sampled from a woman aged 40-49 years in good health and CMV-seropositive. The rearrangement links TRBV2 to TRBJ2-3; no firm D call. The sequencing sample was made of PBMCs. The CDR3, as DNA: TGTGCCAGCAGTGATAGTGCCCCCAACACGCAGTATTTT. It is translated as CASSDSAPNTQYF.